Listed here are 15 T cell receptor beta chains from one sample, sequenced in a study of cytomegalovirus exposure and HLA in healthy donors. It was with 60 Vbeta and 13 Jbeta primers that the PCR ran. The data were produced by immunoSEQ multiplex PCR, yet TCRdb's version contains in-frame clones alone and is incomplete. The sample lists approximately 120,000 clones, about 80% occurring once. The sequenced material came from PBMCs. The receptors originated from a woman in her forties in good health and CMV-seropositive.

The rearrangement links TRBV12-5 to TRBJ1-1; TRBD1 aligns across 7 bases. V was pared by 2 bases and J by 6 bases, with 15 bases of the junction left unmatched. CDR3 length: 17 residues. Germline V gene data show CDR1 as LGHNT and CDR2 as FRNRAP. For the CDR3, the DNA is TGTGCTAGTGGTTTGCCACCAACCTCGACAGGGCTGGCTGAAGCTTTCTTT. Its protein is CASGLPPTSTGLAEAFF.

The V and J genes are TRBV5-5 and TRBJ1-5; the D is unclear. The CDR3 sequence is 15 residues long. Per germline, CDR1 SGHKS and CDR2 YYEKEE (reference sequence). Trimming pared 1 base from V and 3 bases from J, leaving 11 bases between. For the CDR3, the DNA is TGTGCCAGCAGCTTGTGGCAGGTCCTCAATCAGCCCCAGCATTTT. As protein: CASSLWQVLNQPQHF. Supplemented by reference TRBV5-5 and TRBJ1-5, the full variable domain reads DAGVTQSPTHLIKTRGQQVTLRCSPISGHKSVSWYQQVLGQGPQFIFQYYEKEERGRGNFPDRFSARQFPNYSSELNVNALLLGDSALYLCASSLWQVLNQPQHFGDGTRLSIL.

The V and J genes are TRBV5-1 and TRBJ2-1, with 11 bases aligning to TRBD2. The CDR3 totals 18 residues. CDR1 SGHRS and CDR2 YFSETQ come from the germline V gene. After removal of 0 bases from V and 0 bases from J, the junction contained 5 bases not matched to a gene. This CDR3 reads CASSLVLAGVSSYNEQFF. The CDR3 DNA reads as TGCGCCAGCAGCTTGGTACTAGCGGGGGTCAGCTCCTACAATGAGCAGTTCTTC.

This sequence joins TRBV6-1 and TRBJ1-2; D not certain. Trimming stripped 0 bases from V and 8 bases from J, with 4 bases between. The germline V gene has CDR1 MNHNS and CDR2 SASEGT. The CDR3 has 11 amino acids. The CDR3 region has the DNA TGTGCCAGCAGTGAAGCGCGGGGCTACACCTTC. Its protein product is CASSEARGYTF.

This sequence joins TRBV30 and TRBJ2-5; no reliable D call. The CDR3 is 17 amino acids. V lost 0 bases to trimming and J lost 1 base, with 18 bases between them. Germline-derived CDR1 and CDR2 are GTSNPN and SVGIG (reference sequence). CDR3 sequence: CAWSVLQSRTGQETQYF. CDR3 in DNA: TGTGCCTGGAGTGTACTTCAGAGCAGAACGGGCCAAGAGACCCAGTACTTC.

This clone was detected only once. The rearrangement links TRBV10-3 to TRBJ2-1, with a possible D match to TRBD2 (7 bases). Germline CDR1 and CDR2: ENHRY and SYGVKD. V lost 11 bases, J lost 7 bases, and 21 bases lay in between. This CDR3 is 14 amino acids long. The CDR3 region is CAGLGGGAGNEQFF. The DNA of the CDR3 is TGTGCCGGCCTAGGTGGGGGGGCCGGTAATGAGCAGTTCTTC.

The chain carries TRBV10-2 and TRBJ1-1; no clear D gene. CDR1 and CDR2 from the germline V gene are WSHSY and SAAADI. The CDR3 is 15 amino acids. V was trimmed by 2 bases and J by 3 bases, leaving 13 bases between them. The CDR3 protein is CASSEPLLGDTEAFF. CDR3 nucleotides: TGCGCCAGCAGTGAGCCCCTCCTCGGGGACACTGAAGCTTTCTTT.

J is TRBJ2-7 and V is TRBV2; D possibly corresponds to TRBD2 (6 bases). The V gene lost 9 bases and the J gene lost 6 bases, with 15 bases spanning the gap. CDR1 and CDR2 (germline): SNHLY, FYNNEI. This CDR3 spans 12 amino acids. DNA for the CDR3: TGTGCCAGGTCTAATGCGGGAACCGAGCAGTACTTC. Amino acids: CARSNAGTEQYF.

The chain combines TRBV19 with TRBJ1-1; weak D call: TRBD1 (5 bases). V lost 5 bases and J 10 bases, leaving 14 bases between the germline ends. The CDR3 covers 12 residues. The germline V gene has CDR1 LNHDA and CDR2 SQIVND (reference sequence). The CDR3 is CASSEFYGGAFF. The DNA for the CDR3 is TGTGCCAGTAGTGAATTCTACGGGGGAGCTTTCTTT.

In its sample, this clone was seen once. Other DNA sequences of this sample code for an identical CDR3. This chain links TRBV6-5 with TRBJ2-1; the D gene is possibly TRBD1 (6 bases). Trimming removed 4 bases from V and 5 bases from J, with 9 bases in between. The CDR3 extends over 13 amino acids. Germline V CDR1 and CDR2: MNHEY, SVGAGI. The CDR3 protein is CASSWDTDNEQFF. The CDR3 DNA is TGTGCCAGCAGTTGGGACACCGACAATGAGCAGTTCTTC.

The table lists this clone with a count of one. The chain carries TRBV27 and TRBJ2-7; 12 bases match TRBD1. The V gene's germline CDR1 is MNHEY and CDR2 SMNVEV (reference sequence). J gave up 0 bases and V 5 bases, and 8 bases lay outside the gene matches. This CDR3 has 17 residues. CDR3 region: CASSTGQGARHSYEQYF. The CDR3, as DNA: TGTGCCAGCAGTACGGGACAGGGGGCTCGCCACTCCTACGAGCAGTACTTC.

The chain carries TRBV7-9 and TRBJ2-3; TRBD2 matches at 9 bases. This CDR3 is 13 amino acids long. V was clipped by 2 bases and J by 9 bases; unmatched bases: 3. CDR1 and CDR2 from the germline V gene are SEHNR and FQNEAQ (reference sequence). CDR3 in amino acids: CASSLSSGGTQYF. For the CDR3, the DNA is TGTGCCAGCAGCTTAAGTAGCGGGGGCACGCAGTATTTT. Variable domain in full (rest from reference TRBV7-9 and TRBJ2-3): DTGVSQNPRHKITKRGQNVTFRCDPISEHNRLYWYRQTLGQGPEFLTYFQNEAQLEKSRLLSDRFSAERPKGSFSTLEIQRTEQGDSAMYLCASSLSSGGTQYFGPGTRLTVL.

This chain links TRBV6-5 with TRBJ2-1, with 8 positions matching TRBD1. Trimming at V came to 8 bases and at J to 12 bases, leaving 12 bases not matched to a gene. CDR1 is MNHEY and CDR2 is SVGAGI in the germline V gene. The CDR3 contains 13 residues. The chain's CDR3 is CASARQGTRGQFF. CDR3 in DNA: TGTGCCAGCGCGCGACAGGGGACTCGCGGGCAGTTCTTC.

This clone was recorded a few times. This chain connects TRBV15 to TRBJ2-3, with D tentatively TRBD2 (7 bases). Deletions cut 6 bases from V and 0 bases from J, with 16 bases between. This CDR3 has 16 amino acids. The germline V gene has CDR1 LNHNV and CDR2 YYDKDF (reference sequence). For the CDR3, the DNA is TGTGCCACCAGTCCCGTCCGGGGGGCTAGCACAGATACGCAGTATTTT. This sequence encodes CATSPVRGASTDTQYF.

The V gene is TRBV7-8, the J gene TRBJ2-5, with 10 bases fitting TRBD1. V gave up 5 bases and J gave up 6 bases; unmatched junction bases: 9. The V gene's germline CDR1 is SGHVS and CDR2 FQNEAQ. CDR3 length: 15 amino acids. The CDR3 DNA follows: TGTGCCAGCAGCAGGGGACAGGGGTTGGTAAAGACCCAGTACTTC. It encodes CASSRGQGLVKTQYF.